The 14 T cell receptor beta chains listed next were all sequenced from one sample in a study of human T cells and chemical hapten exposure. TCRdb reprocessed the RACE reads via MiXCR and lists one record per CDR3 protein. Found here are under 45,000 distinct CDR3 sequences, around 5.9% of them singletons; the top ten hold around 13%. Time point noted: healthy volunteer bleed at 6 weeks. Total RNA extraction was carried out from unfractionated whole blood. Input material: whole blood. Every receptor here comes from a human donor in good health. Some clones in this sample may be carry-over from other donors' samples.

This clonotype was seen a few times. J is TRBJ1-6 and V is TRBV4-1; TRBD1 aligns across 8 bases. V trimming: 4 bases; J trimming: 9 bases; junction bases outside the gene matches: 14. This CDR3 has 17 amino acids. Per germline, CDR1 MGHRA and CDR2 YSYEKL. The CDR3 sequence: CASSLSGGADLGSPLHF. CDR3 coding DNA: TGCGCCAGCAGCCTGTCAGGGGGCGCGGATCTCGGTTCACCCCTCCACTTT.

The genes are TRBV27 and TRBJ1-1, with D possibly TRBD1 on 5 matching bases. The V and J ends lost 5 bases and 1 base respectively, with 14 bases between them. Germline CDR1 MNHEY, CDR2 SMNVEV (reference sequence). The CDR3 is 15 residues long. The CDR3 nucleotides read TGTGCCAGCAGTGTGGGAGGGAGGGGGAACACTGAAGCTTTCTTT. Its protein is CASSVGGRGNTEAFF.

This clonotype was found many times. V and J are TRBV7-8 and TRBJ2-3; 8 nucleotides align to TRBD2. This CDR3 has 17 residues. The V segment lost 5 bases and the J segment 1 base; nucleotides outside the gene matches: 11. From germline, CDR1 is SGHVS and CDR2 FQNEAQ. This CDR3 is CASSQMLGLGGTDTQYF. DNA for the CDR3: TGTGCCAGCAGCCAGATGTTGGGACTAGGTGGCACAGATACGCAGTATTTT.

The V gene is TRBV2, the J gene TRBJ2-5; D call uncertain. Trimming stripped 4 bases from V and 0 bases from J, with 6 bases between. This CDR3 comprises 13 residues. CDR1 and CDR2 from the germline V gene are SNHLY and FYNNEI. CDR3 sequence: CASSADNQETQYF. In DNA form, the CDR3 reads TGTGCCAGCAGTGCAGACAACCAAGAGACCCAGTACTTC.

As regards this clonotype: This may be a read error, as it is one base from a much larger clone. The gene calls are TRBV7-2 and TRBJ1-5; D unclear. The CDR3 extends over 15 amino acids. Germline V gene data show CDR1 as SGHTA and CDR2 as FQGNSA. The CDR3: CASSLETLSSQPQHF. In DNA, the CDR3 is TGTGCCAGCAGCTTAGAGACACTTAGCAGTCAGCCCCAGCATTTT.

At least ten counts were recorded for this clonotype. The chain is built from TRBV2 and TRBJ1-2; D remains ambiguous. The CDR3 covers 12 residues. The germline V and J ends were trimmed by 7 bases and 8 bases, with 14 bases remaining between them. CDR1 is SNHLY and CDR2 is FYNNEI in the germline V gene. CDR3 DNA sequence: TGTGCCAGCACGGTCACGGAAGGAGGCTACACCTTC. Translated: CASTVTEGGYTF.

Many counts were recorded for this clonotype. This rearrangement joins TRBV7-2 to TRBJ2-7; D may match TRBD1 or TRBD2 (5 bases each). V was trimmed by 1 base and J by 6 bases, leaving 19 bases between them. The V gene's germline CDR1 is SGHTA and CDR2 FQGNSA. The CDR3 sequence is 16 residues long. CDR3 sequence (DNA): TGTGCCAGCAGCTTAGGTTTTGGGGGTCGGCTGGTCGAGCAGTACTTC. It yields the protein CASSLGFGGRLVEQYF.

This clonotype was seen repeatedly, ten times or more. The chain recombines TRBV6-6 with TRBJ1-2, with D perhaps TRBD1 (5 bases). V was pared by 7 bases and J by 4 bases, with 28 bases between. The CDR3 has 18 amino acids. Per the germline V gene, CDR1 is MNHNY and CDR2 is SVGAGI (reference sequence). The CDR3 reads CASTGTGTRSHPSYGYTF. CDR3 nucleotides: TGTGCCAGCACTGGGACGGGGACCCGGAGTCATCCCAGCTATGGCTACACCTTC.

This clonotype was counted many times. V gene TRBV3-1 combines with J gene TRBJ1-1; D gene unclear. Germline lookup yields CDR1 LGHDT and CDR2 YNNKEL (reference sequence). This CDR3 is built from 16 residues. Deletions cut 1 base from V and 7 bases from J, with 19 bases between. CDR3 sequence: CASSQVFLSAKGEAFF. In DNA, the CDR3 is TGTGCCAGCAGCCAAGTATTTCTTTCGGCGAAGGGTGAAGCTTTCTTT.

This clonotype was recorded many times. This rearrangement joins TRBV4-1 to TRBJ1-1; D not resolved. CDR1 is MGHRA and CDR2 is YSYEKL in the germline V gene. V lost 3 bases, J lost 8 bases, and 19 bases lay in between. CDR3 length equals 15 residues. The CDR3 loop reads CASSHDVLGHSEAFF. In DNA form, the CDR3 reads TGCGCCAGCAGCCATGATGTTCTAGGGCACTCGGAAGCTTTCTTT.

In its sample, this clonotype was seen many times. This rearrangement joins TRBV12-3 or TRBV12-4 to TRBJ2-6; 7 bases map to TRBD1. V lost 3 bases to trimming and J lost 0 bases; unmatched junction nucleotides: 14. The CDR3 totals 20 residues. DNA for the CDR3: TGTGCCAGCAGTTTTAGGGGGACAGACTATCCGAACTCTGGGGCCAACGTCCTGACTTTC. As protein: CASSFRGTDYPNSGANVLTF.

Ten or more counts support this clonotype. The J gene is TRBJ1-3, the V gene TRBV12-3 or TRBV12-4, with 7 positions matching TRBD1. The CDR3 loop spans 16 amino acids. J lost 0 bases, V lost 5 bases, and 7 bases had no gene match. The CDR3 reads CASSTGTVASGNTIYF. Here the CDR3 DNA reads TGTGCCAGCAGTACCGGGACAGTCGCCTCTGGAAACACCATATATTTT.

This clonotype turned up a few times. The V call is TRBV28, the J call TRBJ2-5; TRBD1 matches at 7 bases. Germline V gene data show CDR1 as MDHEN and CDR2 as SYDVKM. V shed 2 bases and J 1 base; nucleotides not matched to a gene: 4. The CDR3 spans 15 residues. Written as DNA, the CDR3 is TGTGCCAGCAGTTTAGTCACAGGGGCCCAAGAGACCCAGTACTTC. Protein sequence: CASSLVTGAQETQYF.

This clonotype was found many times. The V gene is TRBV2, the J gene TRBJ1-1; 10 bases align to TRBD1. Trimming took 4 bases from V and 4 from J; bases not matched to a gene: 6. Germline V lookup: CDR1 SNHLY, CDR2 FYNNEI. The CDR3 length is 15 residues. CDR3: CASSGTGGGGTEAFF. DNA of the CDR3: TGTGCCAGCAGTGGGACAGGGGGAGGGGGCACTGAAGCTTTCTTT.